The clone carrying this T cell receptor beta chain has a single count. Indicated treatment: preoperative locoregional IRX-2 cytokine immunotherapy. This phase Ib study tested locoregional IRX-2 cytokine immunotherapy given before surgery. The protocol was immunoSEQ multiplex PCR, while the TCRdb copy is restricted to in-frame clones and leaves out a portion. The repertoire holds 30,000 or so clones, with over 80% as singletons. V gave up 0 bases and J gave up 5 bases, with 10 bases separating them. CDR1 is GTSNPN, CDR2 SVGIG, per germline (reference sequence). The CDR3 consists of 13 residues. These data originate in a study of preoperative IRX-2 immunotherapy in early breast cancer.

This clonotype was sampled from a human donor with breast cancer. The sample consisted of lymph node tissue, taken from a patient treated with IRX-2 immunotherapy. The chain employs TRBV30 and TRBJ2-5, with a tentative D call TRBD1 (5 bases). The CDR3 here is CAWSVLWGETQYF. The CDR3 bases are TGTGCCTGGAGTGTACTGTGGGGCGAGACCCAGTACTTC.